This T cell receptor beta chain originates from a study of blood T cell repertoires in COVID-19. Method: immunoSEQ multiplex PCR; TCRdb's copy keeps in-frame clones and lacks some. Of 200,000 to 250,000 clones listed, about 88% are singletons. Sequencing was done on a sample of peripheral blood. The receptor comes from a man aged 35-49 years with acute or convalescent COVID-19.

The CDR3 region has the DNA TGTGCCAGCAGCGCACAGGGTAGTTATGGCTACACCTTC. Residues: CASSAQGSYGYTF. The chain is built from TRBV7-2 and TRBJ1-2; D possibly corresponds to TRBD1 (6 bases). The V and J ends lost 5 bases and 5 bases respectively, with 12 bases between them. The CDR3 has 13 amino acids. Germline CDR1 and CDR2: SGHTA and FQGNSA. The entire variable domain, with the rest obtained from reference TRBV7-2 and TRBJ1-2, is as follows: GAGVSQSPSNKVTEKGKDVELRCDPISGHTALYWYRQSLGQGLEFLIYFQGNSAPDKSGLPSDRFSAERTGGSVSTLTIQRTQQEDSAVYLCASSAQGSYGYTFGSGTRLTVV.